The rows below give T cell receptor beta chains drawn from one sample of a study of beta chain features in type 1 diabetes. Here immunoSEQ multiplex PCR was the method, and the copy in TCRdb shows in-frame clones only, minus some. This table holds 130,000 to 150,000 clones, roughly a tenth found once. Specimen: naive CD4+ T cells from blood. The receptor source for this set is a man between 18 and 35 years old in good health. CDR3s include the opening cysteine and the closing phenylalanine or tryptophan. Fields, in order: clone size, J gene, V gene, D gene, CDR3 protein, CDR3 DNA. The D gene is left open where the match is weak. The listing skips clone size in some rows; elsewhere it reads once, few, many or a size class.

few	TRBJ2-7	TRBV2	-	CASREGLLQYF	TGTGCCAGCAGAGAGGGACTTTTGCAGTACTTC
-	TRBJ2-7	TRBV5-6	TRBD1	CASSRWDRDSYEQYF	TGTGCCAGCAGCAGGTGGGACAGGGACTCCTACGAGCAGTACTTC
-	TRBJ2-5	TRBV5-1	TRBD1	CASSPGQGNLLETQYF	TGCGCCAGCAGCCCAGGACAGGGTAACCTCCTTGAGACCCAGTACTTC
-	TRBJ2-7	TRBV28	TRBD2	CASSFLAGGRSYEQYF	TGTGCCAGCAGTTTTCTAGCGGGGGGGAGGTCCTACGAGCAGTACTTC
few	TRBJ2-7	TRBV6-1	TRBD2	CASRGLSGGADEQYF	TGTGCCAGCAGGGGTCTTAGCGGGGGGGCCGACGAGCAGTACTTC
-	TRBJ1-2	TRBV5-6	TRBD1	CASSLEDRGSGGYTF	TGTGCCAGCAGCTTGGAGGACAGGGGTTCGGGTGGCTACACCTTC
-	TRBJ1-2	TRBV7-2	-	CASSLEDPTASSF	TGTGCCAGCAGCTTAGAAGATCCGACAGCCAGCTCCTTC
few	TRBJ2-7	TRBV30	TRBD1	CAWRLGTGIDEQYF	TGTGCCTGGAGACTGGGGACAGGGATCGACGAGCAGTACTTC
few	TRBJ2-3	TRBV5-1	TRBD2	CASSLGGGYTDTQYF	TGCGCCAGCAGCTTAGGCGGGGGGTACACAGATACGCAGTATTTT
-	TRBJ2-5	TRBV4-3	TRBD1	CASSQGQGRETQYF	TGCGCCAGCAGCCAAGGACAGGGGCGAGAGACCCAGTACTTC
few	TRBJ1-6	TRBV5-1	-	CASSLTGQNSPLHF	TGCGCCAGCAGTCTAACAGGGCAAAATTCACCCCTCCACTTT
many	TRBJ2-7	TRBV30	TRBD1	CAWSVWDRGNEQYF	TGTGCCTGGAGTGTTTGGGACAGGGGCAACGAGCAGTACTTC
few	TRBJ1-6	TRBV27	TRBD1	CASSRQGPNSPLHF	TGTGCCAGCAGTCGACAGGGACCTAATTCACCCCTCCACTTT
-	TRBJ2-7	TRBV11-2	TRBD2	CASSSSGGCSYEQYF	TGTGCCAGCAGTTCTAGCGGGGGCTGCTCCTACGAGCAGTACTTC
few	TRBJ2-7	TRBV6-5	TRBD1	CASRLGQGGLQQYF	TGTGCCAGCAGATTAGGACAGGGGGGCCTCCAGCAGTACTTC
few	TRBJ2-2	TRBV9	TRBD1	CASSVDLDRVRTGELFF	TGTGCCAGCAGCGTAGACTTAGACAGGGTGCGGACCGGGGAGCTGTTTTTT
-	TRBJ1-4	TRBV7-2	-	CASSLEGGALSEKLFF	TGTGCCAGCAGCTTAGAAGGCGGGGCGTTAAGTGAAAAACTGTTTTTT
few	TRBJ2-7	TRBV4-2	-	CASSQMQSGGPNLAEQYF	TGTGCCAGCAGCCAAATGCAGAGTGGGGGCCCCAATCTAGCCGAGCAGTACTTC
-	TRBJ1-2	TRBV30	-	CAWSVVRAHGYTF	TGTGCCTGGAGTGTGGTCAGGGCCCACGGCTACACCTTC
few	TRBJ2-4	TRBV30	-	CAWSGQATMKNIQYF	TGTGCCTGGAGTGGACAGGCGACGATGAAAAACATTCAGTACTTC
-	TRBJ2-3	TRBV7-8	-	CASSFRADTQYF	TGTGCCAGCAGCTTTAGAGCAGATACGCAGTATTTT
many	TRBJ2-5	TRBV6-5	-	CASSQETQYF	TGTGCCAGCTCTCAAGAGACCCAGTACTTC
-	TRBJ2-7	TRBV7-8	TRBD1	CASSSRDRVYEQYF	TGTGCCAGCAGCAGCCGGGACAGGGTTTACGAGCAGTACTTC
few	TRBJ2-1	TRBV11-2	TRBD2	CASSWGRGTSNEQFF	TGTGCCAGCAGCTGGGGGCGCGGGACTAGCAATGAGCAGTTCTTC
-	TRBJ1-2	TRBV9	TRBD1	CASSVGDRVYYGYTF	TGTGCCAGCAGCGTAGGGGACAGGGTCTACTATGGCTACACCTTC
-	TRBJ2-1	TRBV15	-	CATSREQGGYNEQFF	TGTGCCACCAGCAGAGAACAGGGAGGGTACAATGAGCAGTTCTTC
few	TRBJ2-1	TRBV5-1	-	CASRLFQDNEQFF	TGCGCCAGCAGGCTTTTTCAGGATAATGAGCAGTTCTTC
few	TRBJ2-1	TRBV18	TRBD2	CASSPLFGLAYNEQFF	TGTGCCAGCTCACCACTCTTCGGACTAGCCTACAATGAGCAGTTCTTC
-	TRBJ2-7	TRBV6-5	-	CASSEIHSAYEQYF	TGTGCCAGCAGTGAAATCCACAGTGCCTACGAGCAGTACTTC
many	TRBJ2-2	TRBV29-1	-	CSVGHEGGELFF	TGCAGCGTGGGACACGAGGGAGGGGAGCTGTTTTTT
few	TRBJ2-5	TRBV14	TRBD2	CATPGLAVGETQYF	TGTGCCACCCCGGGACTAGCGGTTGGAGAGACCCAGTACTTC
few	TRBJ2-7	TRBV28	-	CASRLQGREQYF	TGTGCCAGCAGGCTACAGGGACGGGAGCAGTACTTC
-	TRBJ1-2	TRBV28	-	CASRGGEIFYGYTF	TGTGCCAGCAGGGGGGGGGAGATTTTCTATGGCTACACCTTC
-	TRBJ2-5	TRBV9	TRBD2	CASSGGLAGETQYF	TGTGCCAGCAGCGGCGGACTAGCAGGGGAGACCCAGTACTTC
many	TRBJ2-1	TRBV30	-	CAADGGGPNEQFF	TGTGCCGCAGATGGCGGGGGCCCCAATGAGCAGTTCTTC
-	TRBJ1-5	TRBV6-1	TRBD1	CASSDLGGGQPQHF	TGTGCCAGCAGTGACTTAGGGGGCGGACAGCCCCAGCATTTT
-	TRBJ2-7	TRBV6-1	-	CASSERTNTPGITGFSYEQYF	TGTGCCAGCAGTGAAAGAACCAATACGCCTGGTATCACAGGCTTCTCCTACGAGCAGTACTTC
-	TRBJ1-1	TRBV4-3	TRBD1	CASSLTDRRNTEAFF	TGCGCCAGCAGCCTAACGGACAGGCGGAACACTGAAGCTTTCTTT
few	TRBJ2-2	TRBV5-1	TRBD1	CASSLGPGGNTGELFF	TGCGCCAGCAGCTTGGGACCAGGGGGTAACACCGGGGAGCTGTTTTTT
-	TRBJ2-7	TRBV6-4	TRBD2	CASNPHPRLAGYEQYF	TGTGCCAGCAACCCCCACCCGCGGCTAGCGGGCTACGAGCAGTACTTC
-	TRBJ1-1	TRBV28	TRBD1	CASTGTVNTEAFF	TGTGCCAGCACCGGGACAGTGAACACTGAAGCTTTCTTT